Listed below are T cell receptor beta chains from one sample, sequenced in a study of cytomegalovirus exposure and HLA in healthy donors. The method was immunoSEQ multiplex PCR; TCRdb's version includes in-frame clones alone and lacks a portion of them. The sample includes 150,000 or so clones, roughly 80% seen only once; the top ten take about an eighth. Sequenced: PBMCs. The receptors derive from a man in his forties in good health and CMV-seropositive. Each CDR3 is given with its conserved first and last residue. The order of the fields is V gene, D gene, clone size, J gene, CDR3 protein, CDR3 DNA. D genes are given only for firm matches. Clone size appears in some rows only: once, few, many, or a class for an expanded clone.

v_gene: TRBV15; d_gene: NA; abundance: few; j_gene: TRBJ2-7; CDR3aa: CATSRRWGVDEQYF; CDR3nt: TGTGCCACCAGCCGACGTTGGGGGGTCGACGAGCAGTACTTC
v_gene: TRBV5-1; d_gene: NA; abundance: once; j_gene: TRBJ2-5; CDR3aa: CASSLPHLQEAQYF; CDR3nt: TGCGCCAGCAGCTTGCCGCACCTCCAGGAGGCCCAGTACTTC
v_gene: TRBV5-6; d_gene: TRBD2; abundance: NA; j_gene: TRBJ2-5; CDR3aa: CASSSGLAPQETQYF; CDR3nt: TGTGCCAGCAGCTCCGGACTAGCGCCACAAGAGACCCAGTACTTC
v_gene: TRBV9; d_gene: NA; abundance: NA; j_gene: TRBJ1-2; CDR3aa: CASSPYGAVGFFYGYTF; CDR3nt: TGTGCCAGCAGCCCGTATGGGGCGGTGGGGTTTTTCTATGGCTACACCTTC
v_gene: TRBV10-2; d_gene: TRBD1; abundance: NA; j_gene: TRBJ1-5; CDR3aa: CASSGTGMGNQPQHF; CDR3nt: TGCGCCAGCAGTGGGACAGGGATGGGCAATCAGCCCCAGCATTTT
v_gene: TRBV19; d_gene: NA; abundance: NA; j_gene: TRBJ2-5; CDR3aa: CASSLDRQETQYF; CDR3nt: TGTGCCAGTAGCCTCGACAGGCAAGAGACCCAGTACTTC
v_gene: TRBV27; d_gene: NA; abundance: few; j_gene: TRBJ1-1; CDR3aa: CASSLGPTNTEAFF; CDR3nt: TGTGCCAGCAGTTTAGGGCCCACGAACACTGAAGCTTTCTTT
v_gene: TRBV13; d_gene: TRBD1; abundance: NA; j_gene: TRBJ2-3; CDR3aa: CASSLGGQGLGTDTQYF; CDR3nt: TGTGCCAGCAGCTTAGGCGGACAGGGTCTGGGCACAGATACGCAGTATTTT
v_gene: TRBV7-2; d_gene: TRBD2; abundance: NA; j_gene: TRBJ2-7; CDR3aa: CASSLALAGYEQYF; CDR3nt: TGTGCCAGCAGCTTAGCGCTAGCGGGATACGAGCAGTACTTC
v_gene: TRBV30; d_gene: NA; abundance: NA; j_gene: TRBJ1-5; CDR3aa: CAWSVSGYQPQHF; CDR3nt: TGTGCCTGGAGTGTAAGCGGTTATCAGCCCCAGCATTTT
v_gene: TRBV2; d_gene: NA; abundance: NA; j_gene: TRBJ2-5; CDR3aa: CASRGGQNQETQYF; CDR3nt: TGTGCCAGCAGGGGCGGACAGAACCAAGAGACCCAGTACTTC
v_gene: TRBV27; d_gene: TRBD2; abundance: NA; j_gene: TRBJ2-1; CDR3aa: CASSFVSRSPGTSPLGSYNEQFF; CDR3nt: TGTGCCAGCAGTTTCGTGTCGCGATCCCCCGGGACTAGCCCCCTCGGCTCCTACAATGAGCAGTTCTTC
v_gene: TRBV14; d_gene: TRBD1; abundance: NA; j_gene: TRBJ2-3; CDR3aa: CASSYRTGGPDTQYF; CDR3nt: TGTGCCAGCAGCTACCGGACAGGGGGCCCTGATACGCAGTATTTT
v_gene: TRBV6-1; d_gene: NA; abundance: NA; j_gene: TRBJ2-2; CDR3aa: CASRFVRTGTGELFF; CDR3nt: TGTGCCAGCCGATTCGTCCGGACTGGAACCGGGGAGCTGTTTTTT
v_gene: TRBV7-2; d_gene: TRBD2; abundance: NA; j_gene: TRBJ2-7; CDR3aa: CASSTRLAGRSPYEQYF; CDR3nt: TGTGCCAGCAGCACCCGACTAGCGGGGAGAAGTCCTTACGAGCAGTACTTC
v_gene: TRBV2; d_gene: NA; abundance: NA; j_gene: TRBJ1-5; CDR3aa: CATKDTANQPQHF; CDR3nt: TGTGCCACGAAGGACACCGCCAATCAGCCCCAGCATTTT
v_gene: TRBV5-1; d_gene: NA; abundance: NA; j_gene: TRBJ1-1; CDR3aa: CASSLGEGTGAFF; CDR3nt: TGCGCCAGCAGCTTGGGGGAGGGGACGGGAGCTTTCTTT